This entry lists 14 T cell receptor beta chains sequenced from one sample in a study of shared clonotypes between healthy human individuals. CD45RO-negative, CCR7-selected cells formed the naive CD8 fraction, which excluded terminally differentiated effector memory CD45RA+ cells. Profiled with immunoSEQ multiplex PCR; TCRdb holds only in-frame clones, not every one. The repertoire includes about 2.1 million clones, around 95% of them detected once, and less than 2% sits in the top ten. The sequenced material came from naive CD8+ T cells from PBMCs. These receptors originate from a young man in good health. Some clones in this sample may be carry-over from other donors' samples.

The genes are TRBV5-4 and TRBJ2-5, with TRBD2 identical over 7 bases. In germline, CDR1 is SGHNT, CDR2 YYREEE (reference sequence). Trimming removed 6 bases from V and 5 bases from J; junction bases left unmatched: 10. This CDR3 has 14 amino acids. The CDR3 spells CASTRRGEAETQYF. The CDR3 DNA follows: TGTGCCAGCACTCGACGGGGGGAGGCGGAGACCCAGTACTTC. Looking up the rest from reference TRBV5-4 and TRBJ2-5 gives the full variable domain: ETGVTQSPTHLIKTRGQQVTLRCSSQSGHNTVSWYQQALGQGPQFIFQYYREEENGRGNFPPRFSGLQFPNYSSELNVNALELDDSALYLCASTRRGEAETQYFGPGTRLLVL.

This chain links TRBV11-3 with TRBJ2-1, with TRBD2 matching 12 bases. Germline V lookup: CDR1 SGHNT, CDR2 YENEEA. The trim removed 4 bases at V and 5 bases at J, leaving 6 bases unmatched. This CDR3 spans 16 amino acids. The CDR3 spells CASSSRLAGDNNEQFF. As DNA, the CDR3 is TGTGCCAGCAGCTCCAGACTAGCGGGGGATAACAATGAGCAGTTCTTC. Full variable domain (rest looked up from reference TRBV11-3 and TRBJ2-1): EAGVVQSPRYKIIEKKQPVAFWCNPISGHNTLYWYLQNLGQGPELLIRYENEEAVDDSQLPKDRFSAERLKGVDSTLKIQPAELGDSAVYLCASSSRLAGDNNEQFFGPGTRLTVL.

The chain is built from TRBV28 and TRBJ2-5, with D unclear. V was trimmed by 6 bases and J by 5 bases, leaving 22 bases between them. The CDR3 has 16 amino acids. CDR1 and CDR2 from the germline V gene are MDHEN and SYDVKM. The CDR3 DNA follows: TGTGCCAGCAGCCCTGCGACGGTACTCTTCCAGGAGACCCAGTACTTC. This gives the protein CASSPATVLFQETQYF.

J is TRBJ1-1 and V is TRBV7-9; unclear D gene. The CDR3 is 10 residues long. In germline, CDR1 is SEHNR, CDR2 FQNEAQ (reference sequence). The germline V and J ends were trimmed by 7 bases and 6 bases, with 6 bases remaining between them. Here the CDR3 reads CASMGSEAFF. Here the CDR3 DNA reads TGTGCCAGCATGGGGTCTGAAGCTTTCTTT.

The chain recombines TRBV6-1 with TRBJ2-7, with TRBD2 as a possible D gene (6 bases). V gave up 6 bases and J gave up 3 bases, with 15 bases separating them. The CDR3 sequence is 14 residues long. In germline, CDR1 is MNHNS, CDR2 SASEGT. CDR3 sequence (DNA): TGTGCCAGCAGGACGGGAGTACGAGGCTACGAGCAGTACTTC. Its protein product is CASRTGVRGYEQYF.

The chain recombines TRBV19 with TRBJ1-1; 10 bases match TRBD1. This CDR3 contains 14 residues. CDR1 is LNHDA, CDR2 SQIVND, per germline (reference sequence). Trimming cost V 6 bases and J 4 bases; bases outside gene matches: 5. Written as DNA, the CDR3 is TGTGCCAGTAGGGGAAGGACAGGGGGCACTGAAGCTTTCTTT. Its protein product is CASRGRTGGTEAFF.

The V call is TRBV19, the J call TRBJ1-5; possible D gene TRBD1, 6 bases. Trimming shortened V by 3 bases and J by 6 bases, and 15 bases separated the two germline ends. This CDR3 contains 15 residues. The germline CDR1 and CDR2 sequences are LNHDA and SQIVND (reference sequence). In DNA, the CDR3 is TGTGCCAGTAGTATGGGGGCGCGGGGAACTCAGCCCCAGCATTTT. Its protein product is CASSMGARGTQPQHF.

This chain joins TRBV29-1 and TRBJ1-1; D is undetermined. The germline V gene has CDR1 SQVTM and CDR2 ANQGSEA. This CDR3 has 15 residues. With 2 bases removed from V and 0 bases from J, the gap between germline ends came to 13 bases. CDR3 in DNA: TGCAGCGTTGAACCCTCCTCGGTCATGAACACTGAAGCTTTCTTT. Amino acid sequence: CSVEPSSVMNTEAFF.

V and J are TRBV6-5 and TRBJ2-7; no definite D call. The germline gives CDR1 MNHEY, CDR2 SVGAGI. The V end lost 3 bases, the J end lost 0 bases, and 12 bases lay between the germline ends. The CDR3 has 15 residues. The DNA of the CDR3 is TGTGCCAGCAGTTATGGTAGAGCGTCCTCCTACGAGCAGTACTTC. The encoded protein is CASSYGRASSYEQYF.

The gene calls are TRBV5-1 and TRBJ2-5; 12 bases match TRBD2. Germline assignment: CDR1 SGHRS and CDR2 YFSETQ. V shed 2 bases, J shed 7 bases, and the junction held 12 bases outside the gene matches. There are 17 residues in the CDR3. This CDR3 reads CASSFSTSGGPEGTQYF. Here the CDR3 DNA reads TGCGCCAGCAGCTTCTCGACTAGCGGGGGCCCGGAGGGGACCCAGTACTTC.

V and J are TRBV4-3 and TRBJ2-1; D possibly corresponds to TRBD2 (5 bases). Germline CDR1 is LGHNA and CDR2 is YSLEER. This CDR3 is built from 14 residues. V was pared by 0 bases and J by 10 bases, with 13 bases between. The CDR3 DNA is TGCGCCAGCAGCCAAGATGAGGGATGGTACGAGCAGTTCTTC. It is translated as CASSQDEGWYEQFF.

The chain recombines TRBV19 with TRBJ2-1, with a possible D match to TRBD2 (6 bases). The germline gives CDR1 LNHDA, CDR2 SQIVND (reference sequence). V dropped 6 bases and J dropped 4 bases, with 16 bases sitting between them. The CDR3 totals 15 residues. The DNA of the CDR3 is TGTGCCAGTAGCTGGAGGGGCCCAGCTTACAATGAGCAGTTCTTC. Amino acid sequence: CASSWRGPAYNEQFF.

This sequence joins TRBV27 and TRBJ1-2, with 7 bases that match TRBD1. With V trimmed by 5 bases and J by 6 bases, 21 bases remained unmatched. The CDR3 totals 18 residues. Germline CDR1 MNHEY, CDR2 SMNVEV (reference sequence). The CDR3 sequence: CASSPLPSFAEGANGYTF. In DNA form, the CDR3 reads TGTGCCAGCAGTCCCCTACCCTCTTTTGCGGAGGGGGCTAATGGCTACACCTTC.

This chain uses TRBV4-3 with TRBJ1-1; the D gene is possibly TRBD1 (6 bases). The V end lost 3 bases, the J end lost 0 bases, and 14 bases lay between the germline ends. The CDR3 totals 16 residues. The V gene's germline CDR1 is LGHNA and CDR2 YSLEER. The CDR3: CASSQGAGGMNTEAFF. The DNA of the CDR3 is TGCGCCAGCAGCCAGGGGGCGGGGGGCATGAACACTGAAGCTTTCTTT.